The 12 T cell receptor beta chains given below trace back to one sample, sequenced in a study of blood T cells in healthy people across ages. PCR was performed a second time for about 7 to 11 cycles using a sample-barcoded 5' primer and a J-beta primer mix. One entry per CDR3 protein, called by TCRdb with MiXCR from the 5' RACE reads. The sample records around 850,000 distinct CDR3 sequences, around 36% being singletons. Sequencing was done on a sample of blood. These receptors were taken from a man between 18 and 29 years old in good health.

The gene calls are TRBV9 and TRBJ2-7; 7 bases match TRBD2. The CDR3 runs 13 residues. V gave up 3 bases and J gave up 8 bases; unmatched junction bases: 8. CDR1 SGDLS and CDR2 YYNGEE come from the germline V gene. The CDR3 DNA sequence: TGTGCCAGCAGCGCCCCGGGGCGGGGGAAGCAGTACTTC. It is translated as CASSAPGRGKQYF. Full variable domain (missing parts from reference TRBV9 and TRBJ2-7): DSGVTQTPKHLITATGQRVTLRCSPRSGDLSVYWYQQSLDQGLQFLIQYYNGEERAKGNILERFSAQQFPDLHSELNLSSLELGDSALYFCASSAPGRGKQYFGPGTRLTVT.

The rearrangement links TRBV7-2 to TRBJ2-4; 7 bases agree with TRBD1. J lost 1 base, V lost 5 bases, and 5 bases had no gene match. CDR1 and CDR2 from the germline V gene are SGHTA and FQGNSA. This CDR3 has 15 residues. The CDR3 bases are TGTGCCAGCAGCACCGACAGGGCGGCCAAAAACATTCAGTACTTC. This sequence encodes CASSTDRAAKNIQYF.

The chain employs TRBV7-2 and TRBJ2-7, with D perhaps TRBD2 (6 bases). This CDR3 spans 13 amino acids. The V end was cut by 1 base, the J end by 7 bases, with 11 bases between. Germline values: CDR1 SGHTA, CDR2 FQGNSA. The CDR3 DNA sequence: TGTGCCAGCAGCTTAGGGTTCGGGGGTGAGCAGTACTTC. Residues: CASSLGFGGEQYF. Full variable domain (remainder filled in from reference TRBV7-2 and TRBJ2-7): GAGVSQSPSNKVTEKGKDVELRCDPISGHTALYWYRQSLGQGLEFLIYFQGNSAPDKSGLPSDRFSAERTGGSVSTLTIQRTQQEDSAVYLCASSLGFGGEQYFGPGTRLTVT.

There are many counts of this clonotype. The gene calls are TRBV20-1 and TRBJ1-2; TRBD1 might be the D (5 bases). The V gene lost 6 bases and the J gene lost 5 bases, with 22 bases spanning the gap. CDR3 length equals 15 residues. Per the germline V gene, CDR1 is DFQATT and CDR2 is SNEGSKA (reference sequence). The CDR3 region is CSARIVSGREYGYTF. As DNA, the CDR3 is TGCAGTGCCAGGATAGTCTCGGGCAGGGAGTATGGCTACACCTTC.

This clonotype was observed a handful of times. The V call is TRBV11-2, the J call TRBJ2-5; TRBD2 is a possible D gene (6 bases). V was shortened by 5 bases and J by 4 bases, with 20 bases between the two germline ends. The germline CDR1 and CDR2 sequences are SGHAT and FQNNGV. The CDR3 totals 16 residues. CDR3 in amino acids: CASSVLTRGLSETQYF. The DNA of the CDR3 is TGTGCCAGCAGCGTTCTGACTAGGGGCTTGTCAGAGACCCAGTACTTC.

The rearrangement joins TRBV12-3 or TRBV12-4 to TRBJ1-2, with 7 bases lining up with TRBD1. There are 15 residues in the CDR3. With 2 bases clipped from V and 4 bases from J, the junction kept 7 bases outside the gene matches. For the CDR3, the DNA is TGTGCCAGCAGTTTACGACCAGGGGGAGGCTATGGCTACACCTTC. Translated, it gives CASSLRPGGGYGYTF.

This chain connects TRBV7-2 to TRBJ2-3; D is possibly TRBD1 (5 bases). Trimming removed 5 bases at V and 2 bases at J, with 11 bases between. Germline values: CDR1 SGHTA, CDR2 FQGNSA. The CDR3 spans 14 residues. The CDR3 DNA reads TGTGCCAGCAGCCGTCCGACAGCCACAGATACGCAGTATTTT. Its translation: CASSRPTATDTQYF.

J is TRBJ2-1 and V is TRBV20-1; 12 positions agree with TRBD2. The trim removed 4 bases at V and 8 bases at J, leaving 15 bases unmatched. The CDR3 is made up of 17 amino acids. Germline-derived CDR1 and CDR2 are DFQATT and SNEGSKA (reference sequence). DNA of the CDR3: TGCAGTGCTAAGCCAACTAGCGGGGGGCTTGGGTTGGATGAGCAGTTCTTC. Translating it yields CSAKPTSGGLGLDEQFF.

This clonotype was recorded many times. The chain has TRBV10-3 and TRBJ2-3, with D uncertain. This CDR3 region has 11 residues. CDR1 ENHRY and CDR2 SYGVKD come from the germline V gene. V gave up 10 bases and J gave up 2 bases, with 7 bases separating them. CDR3 sequence reads: CATRFTDTQYF. In DNA form, the CDR3 reads TGTGCCACTCGATTCACAGATACGCAGTATTTT.

In its sample, this clonotype was seen many times. The V call is TRBV9, the J call TRBJ2-5, with TRBD2 identical over 10 bases. Germline trimming cut 0 bases from V and 11 bases from J; bases unmatched to any gene: 10. The CDR3 sequence is 15 residues long. Germline CDR1 is SGDLS and CDR2 is YYNGEE. The CDR3, as DNA: TGTGCCAGCAGCGTAGGAATAGCGGGGGGAGAGGAGCAGTACTTC. Translating it yields CASSVGIAGGEEQYF.

This clonotype was detected ten times or more. The chain links TRBV9 to TRBJ2-3; TRBD2 matches 13 bases. CDR3 length: 17 residues. V gave up 4 bases and J gave up 5 bases; unmatched junction bases: 10. Germline V gene data show CDR1 as SGDLS and CDR2 as YYNGEE. The CDR3 nucleotides read TGTGCCAGCAGCCCATCCACTAGCGGGGGGGCTAAAGATACGCAGTATTTT. Its translation is CASSPSTSGGAKDTQYF.

As for this clonotype: The junction departs from germline at one end; a sequencing error may be responsible. This chain uses TRBV12-3 or TRBV12-4 with TRBJ2-3, with D possibly TRBD2 on 6 matching bases. The CDR3 contains 12 residues. This chain's CDR3 is CASRSIADMQYF. The CDR3 region has the DNA TGTGCCAGCAGATCGATAGCGGATATGCAGTATTTT.